This entry lists 27 T cell receptor beta chains sequenced from one sample in a study of cytomegalovirus exposure and HLA in healthy donors. PCR amplification relied on 60 Vbeta primers (plus 13 Jbeta primers). TCRdb's copy holds only in-frame clones and misses some; the assay was immunoSEQ multiplex PCR. The sample includes 150,000 to 200,000 clones, around four fifths seen only once; the top ten take about 3.4%. Sequencing input: PBMCs. The receptors come from a female donor in good health and CMV-seronegative.

This clone was picked up one time. The chain combines TRBV6-1 with TRBJ2-5; 7 nucleotides align to TRBD2. The J call may be incorrect, as the DNA end agrees better with TRBJ2-7. The length of the CDR3 is 15 residues. CDR1 and CDR2 (germline): MNHNS, SASEGT. CDR3 bases: TGTGCCAGCAGTAGCGGGGCTGGGATAGTCTACGAGCAGTACTTC. Translating it yields CASSSGAGIVYEQYF.

This clone was observed a few times. The rearrangement joins TRBV14 to TRBJ2-3; 7 bases are shared with TRBD2. V lost 8 bases, J lost 3 bases, and 5 bases stayed unmatched. The germline gives CDR1 SGHDN, CDR2 FVKESK. The CDR3 spans 13 residues. CDR3 residues: CASLSGGTDTQYF. The DNA for the CDR3 is TGTGCCAGCTTATCGGGAGGTACAGATACGCAGTATTTT. Drawing the rest from reference TRBV14 and TRBJ2-3, the complete variable domain is EAGVTQFPSHSVIEKGQTVTLRCDPISGHDNLYWYRRVMGKEIKFLLHFVKESKQDESGMPNNRFLAERTGGTYSTLKVQPAELEDSGVYFCASLSGGTDTQYFGPGTRLTVL.

This clone occurred once. The rearrangement uses TRBV2 and TRBJ1-1; D gene ambiguous. CDR1 is SNHLY, CDR2 FYNNEI, per germline. The CDR3 runs to 14 residues. Trimming took off 2 bases at V and 0 bases at J, with 7 bases between the two ends. The CDR3 nucleotides are TGTGCCAGCAGTGAATTGCGGTTGAACACTGAAGCTTTCTTT. This encodes CASSELRLNTEAFF.

V is TRBV7-3 and J is TRBJ2-2; D remains ambiguous. This CDR3 comprises 17 residues. V lost 1 base and J 0 bases, leaving 12 bases between the germline ends. The germline gives CDR1 SGHTA, CDR2 FQGTGA. CDR3 coding DNA: TGTGCCAGCAGCTTAAATGGCGGAGCTGCGAACACCGGGGAGCTGTTTTTT. Residues: CASSLNGGAANTGELFF.

Written as DNA, the CDR3 is TGTGCCACCAGCGTCACGACAGGGGGCGCAAGCCACGAGCAGTACTTC. Encoded protein: CATSVTTGGASHEQYF. The V call is TRBV15, the J call TRBJ2-7; 10 positions agree with TRBD1. The V gene end was trimmed by 5 bases and the J gene end by 5 bases; junction bases not matched to a gene: 12. CDR1 and CDR2 from the germline V gene are LNHNV and YYDKDF (reference sequence). The CDR3 runs 16 residues.

This chain uses TRBV7-3 with TRBJ2-3, with 12 bases aligning to TRBD2. Trimming at V came to 5 bases and at J to 5 bases, leaving 5 bases not matched to a gene. Germline values: CDR1 SGHTA, CDR2 FQGTGA. This CDR3 has 15 amino acids. The CDR3: CASSPLAGGRDTQYF. The DNA for the CDR3 is TGTGCCAGCAGCCCGCTAGCGGGAGGGAGAGATACGCAGTATTTT.

This clone was seen only once. The chain couples TRBV2 to TRBJ2-2; 13 bases match TRBD2. The CDR3 is 18 amino acids. With 6 bases clipped from V and 0 bases from J, the junction kept 7 bases outside the gene matches. Germline CDR1 and CDR2: SNHLY and FYNNEI. CDR3 loop: CASRQGLAGIANTGELFF. The CDR3 DNA is TGTGCCAGCAGGCAGGGACTAGCGGGAATCGCGAACACCGGGGAGCTGTTTTTT.

The chain is built from TRBV28 and TRBJ2-7; TRBD2 agrees at 11 bases. The CDR3 is made up of 15 amino acids. With 2 bases clipped from V and 3 bases from J, the junction kept 3 bases outside the gene matches. Germline V gene sequence: CDR1 MDHEN, CDR2 SYDVKM. This CDR3 reads CASSLRLAGLYEQYF. Written as DNA, the CDR3 is TGTGCCAGCAGTTTAAGACTAGCGGGACTCTACGAGCAGTACTTC. The full variable domain, its missing parts supplied by reference TRBV28 and TRBJ2-7, is DVKVTQSSRYLVKRTGEKVFLECVQDMDHENMFWYRQDPGLGLRLIYFSYDVKMKEKGDIPEGYSVSREKKERFSLILESASTNQTSMYLCASSLRLAGLYEQYFGPGTRLTVT.

V gene TRBV5-1 combines with J gene TRBJ1-1; no clear D gene. V was shortened by 0 bases and J by 5 bases, with 14 bases between the two germline ends. Germline assignment: CDR1 SGHRS and CDR2 YFSETQ. The CDR3 is made up of 15 amino acids. The CDR3 DNA reads as TGCGCCAGCAGCTTGGTTGGCAAATCGGGAACTGAAGCTTTCTTT. Its translation: CASSLVGKSGTEAFF.

The chain links TRBV28 to TRBJ1-2; 9 bases align to TRBD1. Germline values: CDR1 MDHEN, CDR2 SYDVKM. The CDR3 loop spans 14 amino acids. The V and J ends lost 6 bases and 5 bases, in that order; junction bases with no gene match: 7. This CDR3 reads CASSPLGTGYGYTF. CDR3 coding DNA: TGTGCCAGCAGCCCTCTCGGGACAGGGTATGGCTACACCTTC.

The CDR3 DNA reads TGCAGCGTTGAAGCAGGACGGGGCGAGCAGTACTTC. Translating it yields CSVEAGRGEQYF. The chain carries TRBV29-1 and TRBJ2-7, with D tentatively TRBD2 (5 bases). Trimming cost V 1 base and J 6 bases, with 10 bases left between them. Per germline, CDR1 SQVTM and CDR2 ANQGSEA. The CDR3 length is 12 residues.

The chain carries TRBV9 and TRBJ2-7; weak D call: TRBD2 (6 bases). There are 14 residues in the CDR3. The V end lost 3 bases, the J end lost 0 bases, and 10 bases lay between the germline ends. From germline, CDR1 is SGDLS and CDR2 YYNGEE. The CDR3 loop reads CASSDIADSYEQYF. Here the CDR3 DNA reads TGTGCCAGCAGCGACATAGCGGACTCCTACGAGCAGTACTTC.

The chain carries TRBV7-9 and TRBJ1-1; D not resolved. The germline CDR1 and CDR2 sequences are SEHNR and FQNEAQ (reference sequence). V was cut by 6 bases and J by 4 bases, with 18 bases left in between. The length of the CDR3 is 15 residues. The CDR3 reads CASRSRDTAGTEAFF. CDR3 DNA sequence: TGTGCCAGCAGGTCGCGGGATACAGCTGGCACTGAAGCTTTCTTT.

This chain connects TRBV5-1 to TRBJ1-2, with 7 bases lining up with TRBD1. Germline-derived CDR1 and CDR2 are SGHRS and YFSETQ. Trimming removed 3 bases from V and 0 bases from J; junction bases left unmatched: 5. CDR3 length: 15 residues. This CDR3 reads CASSSQGGSNYGYTF. The CDR3 nucleotides are TGCGCCAGCAGCTCGCAGGGGGGATCTAACTATGGCTACACCTTC. Full variable domain (outside the CDR3, taken from reference TRBV5-1 and TRBJ1-2): KAGVTQTPRYLIKTRGQQVTLSCSPISGHRSVSWYQQTPGQGLQFLFEYFSETQRNKGNFPGRFSGRQFSNSRSEMNVSTLELGDSALYLCASSSQGGSNYGYTFGSGTRLTVV.

The V call is TRBV4-1, the J call TRBJ2-3; D uncertain. CDR3 length equals 14 residues. Germline-derived CDR1 and CDR2 are MGHRA and YSYEKL. The ends were cut back, 4 bases at V and 0 bases at J, with 8 bases in the middle. CDR3 nucleotide sequence: TGCGCCAGCAGCCCAAGTACTAGCACAGATACGCAGTATTTT. Translated, it gives CASSPSTSTDTQYF.

This sequence joins TRBV10-2 and TRBJ2-6, with 8 bases identical to TRBD1. The V segment lost 3 bases and the J segment 4 bases; nucleotides outside the gene matches: 11. The V gene's germline CDR1 is WSHSY and CDR2 SAAADI. There are 18 residues in the CDR3. The CDR3 reads CASSDFGRGPAGANVLTF. The CDR3 DNA sequence: TGCGCCAGCAGTGATTTTGGCAGGGGGCCTGCCGGGGCCAACGTCCTGACTTTC.

The chain carries TRBV7-9 and TRBJ2-5, with 9 positions matching TRBD2. V shed 4 bases, J shed 5 bases, and the junction held 11 bases outside the gene matches. Germline CDR1 is SEHNR and CDR2 is FQNEAQ (reference sequence). CDR3 length: 16 residues. CDR3 in DNA: TGTGCCAGCAGCTCCGCCAAGCGGGGGGCAGGGGAGACCCAGTACTTC. It specifies CASSSAKRGAGETQYF.

V gene TRBV30 combines with J gene TRBJ2-3; 9 positions match TRBD1. The trim removed 6 bases at V and 3 bases at J, leaving 1 base unmatched. CDR1 is GTSNPN and CDR2 is SVGIG in the germline V gene (reference sequence). CDR3 length: 12 residues. The DNA for the CDR3 is TGTGCCTGCGGACAGGGGACAGATACGCAGTATTTT. Translation gives CACGQGTDTQYF.

The rearrangement links TRBV29-1 to TRBJ1-3; no clear D gene. Germline values: CDR1 SQVTM, CDR2 ANQGSEA. V was shortened by 0 bases and J by 4 bases, with 7 bases between the two germline ends. The CDR3 consists of 13 residues. The CDR3 loop reads CSVEETHGNTIYF. The CDR3 bases are TGCAGCGTTGAAGAGACACACGGAAACACCATATATTTT.

This rearrangement joins TRBV9 to TRBJ2-3, with 12 bases aligning to TRBD2. The ends lost 4 bases at V and 4 bases at J; junction bases unmatched: 16. The CDR3 is 19 residues long. The germline V gene encodes CDR1 SGDLS and CDR2 YYNGEE. CDR3: CASSNHPATSGRTADTQYF. DNA for the CDR3: TGTGCCAGCAGCAACCACCCCGCGACTAGCGGGAGAACCGCAGATACGCAGTATTTT.

Concerning this clone itself: A junction boundary mismatches the germline segment, possibly from a read error. The V gene is TRBV7-9, the J gene TRBJ1-1; TRBD1 might be the D (6 bases). Germline V CDR1 and CDR2: SEHNR, FQNEAQ (reference sequence). This CDR3 has 11 amino acids. CDR3 residues: CSSSQGWEAFF. The CDR3 DNA is TGTTCCAGCAGCCAGGGGTGGGAAGCTTTCTTT.

This chain connects TRBV30 to TRBJ2-2, with D maybe TRBD1 (5 bases). Trimming removed 5 bases from V and 4 bases from J, with 5 bases in between. Germline V lookup: CDR1 GTSNPN, CDR2 SVGIG (reference sequence). CDR3 length: 11 amino acids. The CDR3 here is CAWGATGELFF. DNA for the CDR3: TGTGCCTGGGGGGCCACCGGGGAGCTGTTTTTT.

The chain has TRBV28 and TRBJ1-4; no definite D call. V lost 6 bases, J lost 5 bases, and 7 bases lay in between. The CDR3 is 12 residues long. The V gene's germline CDR1 is MDHEN and CDR2 SYDVKM. The CDR3 DNA follows: TGTGCCAGCAGGCAACAGAATGAAAAACTGTTTTTT. Protein: CASRQQNEKLFF.

The chain couples TRBV28 to TRBJ1-1; D ambiguous. The V end lost 2 bases, the J end lost 5 bases, and 9 bases lay between the germline ends. This CDR3 comprises 13 residues. Germline loops: CDR1 MDHEN, CDR2 SYDVKM. This chain's CDR3 is CASSLQVYTEAFF. The CDR3 bases are TGTGCCAGCAGTTTACAGGTATATACTGAAGCTTTCTTT.

The rearrangement joins TRBV27 to TRBJ2-1, with D perhaps matching TRBD2 (5 bases). Germline values: CDR1 MNHEY, CDR2 SMNVEV (reference sequence). Between the trimmed V and J ends, which lost 5 bases and 8 bases, there was a span of 10 bases. The CDR3 length is 12 residues. The CDR3 protein is CASSPLAHEQFF. The CDR3, as DNA: TGTGCCAGCAGTCCGCTAGCCCATGAGCAGTTCTTC.

V is TRBV5-1 and J is TRBJ2-1; TRBD1 agrees at 7 bases. The CDR3 covers 15 residues. The J segment lost 2 bases and the V segment lost 0 bases, leaving 2 bases of the junction unmatched. Germline loops: CDR1 SGHRS, CDR2 YFSETQ. The CDR3 loop reads CASSLGQGPYNEQFF. Written as DNA, the CDR3 is TGCGCCAGCAGCTTGGGACAGGGCCCCTACAATGAGCAGTTCTTC. Full variable domain (remainder filled in from reference TRBV5-1 and TRBJ2-1): KAGVTQTPRYLIKTRGQQVTLSCSPISGHRSVSWYQQTPGQGLQFLFEYFSETQRNKGNFPGRFSGRQFSNSRSEMNVSTLELGDSALYLCASSLGQGPYNEQFFGPGTRLTVL.

The gene calls are TRBV18 and TRBJ1-1, with TRBD1 matching 11 bases. Germline V gene lookup returns CDR1 KGHSH and CDR2 LQKENI. J gave up 5 bases and V 3 bases, and 5 bases lay outside the gene matches. The CDR3 is made up of 15 amino acids. The CDR3: CASSPYGQGATEAFF. CDR3 bases: TGTGCCAGCTCACCTTACGGACAGGGGGCTACTGAAGCTTTCTTT.